Listed here are 7 T cell receptor beta chains from one sample, sequenced in a study of vaccination effects on CD4 cells after COVID-19. Clones were read by immunoSEQ multiplex PCR, and TCRdb kept only the in-frame ones, dropping some. The data contain 30,000 to 40,000 clones, around three quarters of them singletons. ViraFEST used viral peptide pools to expand antigen-specific CD4+ T cells before sequencing. It was after 10 days of culture that CD4+ T cells were isolated. Of the BNT162b2 and mRNA-1273 vaccines, participants received two doses of one or the other. Their specific antigens are unknown. This sample comprised CD4+ T cells from PBMCs cultured with HCoV-229E spike peptides, obtained after COVID-19 vaccination. The source of these receptors is a human donor who received a COVID-19 vaccine.

The chain recombines TRBV10-3 with TRBJ2-1, with TRBD2 identical over 14 bases. Germline values: CDR1 ENHRY, CDR2 SYGVKD. CDR3 length equals 17 residues. V gave up 7 bases and J gave up 0 bases; unmatched junction bases: 5. The CDR3 loop reads CAINAGTSGSSYNEQFF. DNA for the CDR3: TGTGCCATCAATGCGGGGACTAGCGGGAGCTCCTACAATGAGCAGTTCTTC.

This clone was recorded a few times. The chain recombines TRBV19 with TRBJ1-2; D remains unclear. V dropped 1 base and J dropped 4 bases, with 25 bases sitting between them. This CDR3 has 19 residues. Germline CDR1 and CDR2: LNHDA and SQIVND (reference sequence). CDR3 sequence reads: CASSIGELLAHGYFYGYTF. The CDR3 region has the DNA TGTGCCAGTAGTATAGGAGAGTTGCTGGCCCATGGCTACTTCTATGGCTACACCTTC.

This clone was seen only once. The chain links TRBV19 to TRBJ1-1; D is perhaps TRBD1 (5 bases). The CDR3 runs 15 residues. Germline CDR1 is LNHDA and CDR2 is SQIVND (reference sequence). V lost 5 bases and J lost 5, with 18 bases in between. The CDR3 DNA follows: TGTGCCAGTAGTCCAGGGTGGGTAAAGTGGACTGAAGCTTTCTTT. Its protein is CASSPGWVKWTEAFF.

The V gene is TRBV10-3, the J gene TRBJ2-2; D possibly corresponds to TRBD2 (6 bases). Germline values: CDR1 ENHRY, CDR2 SYGVKD. There are 15 residues in the CDR3. Deletions cut 5 bases from V and 6 bases from J, with 16 bases between. CDR3 DNA: TGTGCCATCAGTTCCACCGAGACTAGGGCCGGGGAGCTGTTTTTT. Protein: CAISSTETRAGELFF.

This sequence joins TRBV12-5 and TRBJ1-6; D unclear. The germline CDR1 and CDR2 sequences are LGHNT and FRNRAP. The CDR3 extends over 15 amino acids. The V end was cut by 1 base, the J end by 2 bases, with 6 bases between. In DNA form, the CDR3 reads TGTGCTAGTGGTTTGGGGGGAACCTATAATTCACCCCTCCACTTT. It encodes CASGLGGTYNSPLHF.

V is TRBV6-5 and J is TRBJ2-7; perhaps TRBD1 as D (6 bases). This CDR3 spans 15 amino acids. CDR1 MNHEY and CDR2 SVGAGI come from the germline V gene. Trimming took off 0 bases at V and 2 bases at J, with 11 bases between the two ends. CDR3 nucleotides: TGTGCCAGCAGTTACTCGCCAGGGGTGGCCTACGAGCAGTACTTC. Protein: CASSYSPGVAYEQYF.

The chain recombines TRBV2 with TRBJ1-1, with 10 bases fitting TRBD1. Germline lookup yields CDR1 SNHLY and CDR2 FYNNEI. The length of the CDR3 is 14 residues. With 4 bases clipped from V and 1 base from J, the junction kept 0 bases outside the gene matches. CDR3 region: CASSGTGGNTEAFF. DNA of the CDR3: TGTGCCAGCAGTGGGACAGGGGGGAACACTGAAGCTTTCTTT.